These T cell receptor beta chains were read from a single sample in a study of regulatory T cells in long-lasting Graves disease. TCRdb passed the multiplex PCR reads through MiXCR, listing each CDR3 protein once. The sample holds around 420,000 distinct CDR3 sequences; about 16% are singletons and the top ten take about 20%. The specimen comprised peripheral blood mononuclear cells (PBMCs), sampled at new diagnosis, from a patient treated with antithyroid drugs. The receptors here all came from a female donor with Graves disease. CDR3s include the opening cysteine and the closing phenylalanine or tryptophan. The D gene is left open where the match is weak. The size of a clone is reported for some rows only, either as once, few or many, or as a class for expanded clones.

>many|TRBD1|TRBV12-5|TRBJ1-1
CASGFPGGRNTEAFF
TGTGCTAGTGGTTTTCCAGGGGGCAGGAACACTGAAGCTTTCTTT
>many|.|TRBV12-3/TRBV12-4|TRBJ2-5
CASGGLEETQYF
TGTGCCAGCGGAGGGCTGGAAGAGACCCAGTACTTC
>few|.|TRBV5-1|TRBJ1-6
CASSPGIENSPLHF
TGCGCCAGCAGCCCCGGGATCGAGAATTCACCCCTCCACTTT
>many|.|TRBV5-1|TRBJ1-5
CASSKDSNQPQHF
TGCGCCAGCAGCAAGGATAGCAATCAGCCCCAGCATTTT
>many|.|TRBV12-3/TRBV12-4|TRBJ1-1
CASSLYDRGAFF
TGTGCCAGCAGTTTATACGATCGCGGAGCTTTCTTT
>many|TRBD1|TRBV20-1|TRBJ2-5
CSALIAGTAQETQYF
TGCAGTGCTCTAATCGCCGGGACAGCTCAAGAGACCCAGTACTTC
>few|.|TRBV3-1|TRBJ2-1
CASSPTGTSSYNEQFF
TGTGCCAGCAGCCCTACAGGGACGAGCTCCTACAATGAGCAGTTCTTC
>few|.|TRBV5-1|TRBJ1-4
CASSLVQATNEKLFF
TGCGCCAGCAGCTTGGTACAGGCAACTAATGAAAAACTGTTTTTT
>many|.|TRBV7-8|TRBJ2-1
CASSLASSGGPYNEQFF
TGTGCCAGCAGCTTAGCGAGTAGCGGAGGGCCATATAATGAGCAGTTCTTC
>many|.|TRBV10-3|TRBJ1-1
CAISGRPLGGVLNTEAFF
TGTGCCATCAGTGGCAGACCATTGGGAGGGGTCCTAAACACTGAAGCTTTCTTT
>.|.|TRBV7-9|TRBJ2-6
CASSRTASSGANVLTF
TGTGCCAGCAGCCGGACCGCGAGCTCTGGGGCCAACGTCCTGACTTTC
>many|.|TRBV12-3/TRBV12-4|TRBJ2-7
CASHQGPVGREQYF
TGTGCCAGCCATCAGGGGCCGGTCGGGCGCGAGCAGTACTTC
>few|.|TRBV20-1|TRBJ2-7
CSARDPNSYEQYF
TGCAGTGCTAGAGATCCAAACTCCTACGAGCAGTACTTC
>many|TRBD1|TRBV12-3/TRBV12-4|TRBJ2-7
CASSHGTATSEQYF
TGTGCCAGCAGTCACGGGACAGCTACCTCCGAGCAGTACTTC
>many|TRBD1|TRBV7-9|TRBJ2-1
CASSWSTGRNEQFF
TGTGCCAGCAGCTGGTCGACAGGGAGAAATGAGCAGTTCTTC
>many|TRBD2|TRBV7-2|TRBJ2-5
CASSLERGLGQETQYF
TGTGCCAGCAGCTTAGAGCGGGGGCTGGGACAAGAGACCCAGTACTTC
>many|TRBD2|TRBV7-9|TRBJ2-3
CASLAGGRTDTQYF
TGTGCCAGTCTAGCGGGGGGGCGAACAGATACGCAGTATTTT
>.|.|TRBV27|TRBJ1-5
CASRSWTEGPNQPQHF
TGTGCCAGCAGAAGTTGGACAGAAGGGCCCAATCAGCCCCAGCATTTT
>many|.|TRBV12-5|TRBJ2-7
CASGSGQPPGSDEQYF
TGTGCTAGTGGTTCGGGACAACCTCCGGGGTCTGACGAGCAGTACTTC
>many|TRBD1|TRBV27|TRBJ1-1
CASTPGQGRAEAFF
TGTGCCAGCACCCCGGGACAGGGTAGGGCTGAAGCTTTCTTT
>many|.|TRBV27|TRBJ1-5
CASSLSASPNQPQHF
TGTGCCAGCAGTTTATCGGCCAGCCCCAATCAGCCCCAGCATTTT
>few|.|TRBV19|TRBJ2-3
CASSTRPSTDTQYF
TGTGCCAGTAGTACCAGGCCAAGCACAGATACGCAGTATTTT
>many|TRBD2|TRBV6-6|TRBJ2-3
CASSYSLAGGKADTQYF
TGTGCCAGCAGTTACTCGTTAGCGGGGGGGAAGGCAGATACGCAGTATTTT
>once|TRBD2|TRBV13|TRBJ2-4
CASSTGLAGAKNIQYF
TGTGCCAGCAGCACCGGACTAGCGGGAGCCAAAAACATTCAGTACTTC
>.|TRBD2|TRBV11-2|TRBJ2-5
CASSLGAGGPQTQYF
TGTGCCAGCAGCTTAGGAGCGGGAGGGCCCCAGACCCAGTACTTC
>few|.|TRBV7-3|TRBJ1-1
CASSSSGLPEAFF
TGTGCCAGCAGCTCGTCGGGACTCCCTGAAGCTTTCTTT
>many|.|TRBV24-1|TRBJ1-1
CATRGPGNTEAFF
TGTGCCACCAGGGGTCCGGGGAACACTGAAGCTTTCTTT
>many|TRBD1|TRBV20-1|TRBJ1-5
CSATPGTGNQPQHF
TGCAGTGCCACCCCCGGGACAGGGAATCAGCCCCAGCATTTT
>.|TRBD1|TRBV2|TRBJ1-4
CASSVGQGKSEKLFF
TGTGCCAGCAGTGTTGGACAGGGCAAGAGTGAAAAACTGTTTTTT
>many|.|TRBV28|TRBJ1-1
CASTLTALGPNTEAFF
TGTGCCAGCACCCTTACGGCCCTGGGACCGAACACTGAAGCTTTCTTT
>many|.|TRBV27|TRBJ1-6
CASSLSNTAVGSPLHF
TGTGCCAGCAGCCTAAGTAACACAGCGGTGGGTTCACCCCTCCACTTT
>many|.|TRBV12-5|TRBJ2-7
CASGLVGYEQYF
TGTGCTAGTGGTTTGGTCGGATACGAGCAGTACTTC